The next 17 T cell receptor beta chains were all read from a single sample in a study of response to subunit inactivated influenza vaccine. From the RT-PCR reads, TCRdb called clonotypes with MiXCR, one entry per CDR3 protein. Of around 710,000 distinct CDR3 sequences listed, about 15% are singletons. The specimen was PBMCs from blood, collected 14 to 15 days before vaccination. The receptors stem from a man aged 45 to 65 who received an inactivated influenza vaccine.

This clonotype was seen repeatedly, ten times or more. The CDR3 is CASSLVSSLAKNIQYF. DNA of the CDR3: TGTGCCAGCAGCTTAGTTTCCTCTCTAGCCAAAAACATTCAGTACTTC. This rearrangement joins TRBV7-2 to TRBJ2-4; D uncertain. The CDR3 has 16 amino acids. V shed 1 base and J shed 0 bases, with 10 bases lying between them. Germline V gene data show CDR1 as SGHTA and CDR2 as FQGNSA.

At least ten counts were recorded for this clonotype. The chain links TRBV11-2 to TRBJ1-1; no clear D gene. Per germline, CDR1 SGHAT and CDR2 FQNNGV. V was pared by 1 base and J by 5 bases, with 8 bases between. The CDR3 totals 13 residues. CDR3 in amino acids: CASSLVPGTEAFF. The CDR3 DNA reads TGTGCCAGCAGCTTAGTCCCCGGGACTGAAGCTTTCTTT.

This clonotype was observed at least ten times. The J gene is TRBJ2-2, the V gene TRBV5-1, with D possibly matching TRBD1 (6 bases). Germline V lookup: CDR1 SGHRS, CDR2 YFSETQ. This CDR3 has 15 residues. Trimming shortened V by 4 bases and J by 4 bases, and 14 bases separated the two germline ends. The CDR3 loop is CASSPDSAATGELFF. CDR3 DNA sequence: TGCGCCAGCAGCCCGGACAGCGCGGCCACCGGGGAGCTGTTTTTT.

The V call is TRBV11-2, the J call TRBJ2-1, with a weak D call TRBD2 (6 bases). The CDR3 sequence is 16 residues long. The germline gives CDR1 SGHAT, CDR2 FQNNGV. V was cut by 4 bases and J by 7 bases, with 20 bases left in between. CDR3 in amino acids: CASSSLGGVLWNEQFF. In nucleotides, the CDR3 is TGTGCCAGCAGCTCCCTGGGGGGAGTTCTATGGAATGAGCAGTTCTTC. Filled out from reference TRBV11-2 and TRBJ2-1, the complete variable domain reads EAGVAQSPRYKIIEKRQSVAFWCNPISGHATLYWYQQILGQGPKLLIQFQNNGVVDDSQLPKDRFSAERLKGVDSTLKIQPAKLEDSAVYLCASSSLGGVLWNEQFFGPGTRLTVL.

In this sample, this clonotype turned up a few times. This CDR3 is CASSLTPQNTGELFF. As DNA, the CDR3 is TGTGCCAGCAGCTTAACACCGCAGAACACCGGGGAGCTGTTTTTT. The chain joins TRBV7-3 to TRBJ2-2; the D is unclear. With 0 bases removed from V and 1 base from J, the gap between germline ends came to 6 bases. Germline V CDR1 and CDR2: SGHTA, FQGTGA. This CDR3 is 15 amino acids long.

This clonotype was detected a few times. The rearrangement uses TRBV12-3 or TRBV12-4 and TRBJ1-2, with 9 bases that match TRBD1. The CDR3 length is 15 residues. V lost 2 bases and J lost 7; bases outside the gene matches: 8. This CDR3 reads CASSLMTGTGSGYTF. The DNA of the CDR3 is TGTGCCAGCAGTTTAATGACCGGGACAGGGAGTGGCTACACCTTC.

The rearrangement uses TRBV24-1 and TRBJ2-6, with D hard to call. The CDR3 sequence is 15 residues long. Germline CDR1 KGHDR, CDR2 SFDVKD. V lost 4 bases and J 0 bases, leaving 6 bases between the germline ends. CDR3 sequence (DNA): TGTGCCACCAGTGACCAACACTCTGGGGCCAACGTCCTGACTTTC. Encoded protein: CATSDQHSGANVLTF.

The genes are TRBV7-9 and TRBJ1-1, with D perhaps TRBD1 (6 bases). CDR3 length: 15 amino acids. Germline lookup yields CDR1 SEHNR and CDR2 FQNEAQ (reference sequence). V was cut by 5 bases and J by 4 bases, with 17 bases left in between. This CDR3 reads CASSVGAGRTTEAFF. The DNA of the CDR3 is TGTGCCAGCAGCGTGGGGGCCGGGAGGACCACTGAAGCTTTCTTT.

The V gene is TRBV5-1, the J gene TRBJ2-5; TRBD2 matches at 11 bases. The germline CDR1 and CDR2 sequences are SGHRS and YFSETQ. The V gene end was trimmed by 4 bases and the J gene end by 1 base; junction bases not matched to a gene: 6. The CDR3 covers 16 residues. In DNA form, the CDR3 reads TGCGCCAGCAGCAGTAGCGGGGGGGTATTCCAAGAGACCCAGTACTTC. Protein: CASSSSGGVFQETQYF.

This chain connects TRBV11-2 to TRBJ2-3; D remains unclear. This CDR3 is 13 amino acids long. Germline V gene data show CDR1 as SGHAT and CDR2 as FQNNGV. V dropped 1 base and J dropped 5 bases, with 7 bases sitting between them. This chain's CDR3 is CASSLGGIDTQYF. The CDR3 coding sequence is TGTGCCAGCAGCTTAGGTGGGATAGATACGCAGTATTTT.

This clonotype was seen more than once but under ten times. The rearrangement uses TRBV4-1 and TRBJ2-5; 11 bases line up with TRBD2. The CDR3 length is 16 residues. Germline CDR1 reads MGHRA; CDR2 reads YSYEKL. V shed 1 base, J shed 4 bases, and the junction held 5 bases outside the gene matches. The CDR3 DNA is TGCGCCAGCAGCCAAGCGACTAGCGGGGTGCCAGAGACCCAGTACTTC. Its protein product is CASSQATSGVPETQYF.

V and J are TRBV30 and TRBJ2-7, with D possibly being TRBD1 or TRBD2 (5 bases each). Germline CDR1 and CDR2: GTSNPN and SVGIG (reference sequence). Trimming removed 3 bases from V and 1 base from J, with 19 bases in between. The CDR3 length is 16 residues. In DNA, the CDR3 is TGTGCCTGGAGGAACTGGGGGATTCGGCGGTCCTACGAGCAGTACTTC. This gives the protein CAWRNWGIRRSYEQYF.

The J gene is TRBJ1-5, the V gene TRBV19; possible D gene TRBD1, 6 bases. CDR1 LNHDA and CDR2 SQIVND come from the germline V gene (reference sequence). The CDR3 totals 15 residues. V dropped 7 bases and J dropped 1 base, with 14 bases sitting between them. The CDR3 region is CASISGEVSNQPQHF. The CDR3 DNA sequence: TGTGCCAGTATTTCAGGGGAGGTCAGCAATCAGCCCCAGCATTTT.

This clonotype was observed a handful of times. V usage is TRBV11-2 and J usage is TRBJ2-7, with D possibly TRBD1 on 6 matching bases. Germline V gene data show CDR1 as SGHAT and CDR2 as FQNNGV. Trimming took 5 bases from V and 3 from J, leaving 17 bases between them. The CDR3 runs 15 residues. The CDR3 DNA sequence: TGTGCCAGCAGCCTAGGGTCTGGGGGCGGCTACGAGCAGTACTTC. Translated: CASSLGSGGGYEQYF.

This clonotype was seen many times. This chain joins TRBV28 and TRBJ2-7; 10 bases are shared with TRBD1. Per germline, CDR1 MDHEN and CDR2 SYDVKM. V trimming: 6 bases; J trimming: 2 bases; junction bases outside the gene matches: 7. The CDR3 is 15 amino acids. CDR3 coding DNA: TGTGCCAGCAGCGATCCCGGGACAGGGGCCTACGAGCAGTACTTC. It codes for CASSDPGTGAYEQYF.

The chain recombines TRBV13 with TRBJ2-1; D gene unclear. CDR1 PRHDT and CDR2 FYEKMQ come from the germline V gene (reference sequence). The CDR3 consists of 12 residues. Trimming removed 0 bases at V and 12 bases at J, with 9 bases between. The CDR3 coding sequence is TGTGCCAGCAGCTTAGGACCCGAGGTGCAGTTCTTC. This sequence encodes CASSLGPEVQFF.

The chain uses TRBV14 and TRBJ2-1; D not resolved. The germline gives CDR1 SGHDN, CDR2 FVKESK. V dropped 1 base and J dropped 0 bases, with 7 bases sitting between them. This CDR3 has 15 residues. This CDR3 reads CASSQAMSSYNEQFF. CDR3 DNA: TGTGCCAGCAGCCAAGCTATGAGCTCCTACAATGAGCAGTTCTTC.